A single sample gave rise to the 27 T cell receptor beta chains below, sequenced in a study of response to subunit inactivated influenza vaccine. TCRdb re-called the RT-PCR reads through MiXCR, storing one row per CDR3 protein. The sample contains roughly 500,000 distinct CDR3 sequences, around 25% of which appear only once. Material: CD4+ T cells sorted from PBMCs, obtained 4 to 6 days after vaccination. The receptors were sampled from a man aged 45-65 years who received an inactivated influenza vaccine.

The chain is built from TRBV5-1 and TRBJ2-7, with 12 positions matching TRBD2. V gave up 4 bases and J gave up 4 bases; unmatched junction bases: 6. This CDR3 comprises 15 residues. Looked up from germline, CDR1 is SGHRS and CDR2 is YFSETQ. CDR3 region: CASSNRTSGIYEQYF. CDR3 nucleotide sequence: TGCGCCAGCAGCAACCGGACTAGCGGGATTTACGAGCAGTACTTC.

This clonotype was detected a few times. This chain links TRBV10-3 with TRBJ2-7, with D hard to call. Germline V gene sequence: CDR1 ENHRY, CDR2 SYGVKD. The length of the CDR3 is 14 residues. The V gene lost 3 bases and the J gene lost 2 bases, with 11 bases spanning the gap. CDR3 amino acids: CAISEGPIPYEQYF. DNA of the CDR3: TGTGCCATCAGTGAAGGGCCTATCCCCTACGAGCAGTACTTC.

In its sample, this clonotype was seen a few times. The CDR3 DNA sequence: TGCAGTGCTAGACCTCCCAACGGGGGGAATGAGCAGTTCTTC. Translating it yields CSARPPNGGNEQFF. J is TRBJ2-1 and V is TRBV20-1; TRBD2 matches 7 bases. There are 14 residues in the CDR3. CDR1 and CDR2 from the germline V gene are DFQATT and SNEGSKA (reference sequence). V was clipped by 2 bases and J by 7 bases; unmatched bases: 8.

The chain combines TRBV7-2 with TRBJ2-5; D gene ambiguous. Per the germline V gene, CDR1 is SGHTA and CDR2 is FQGNSA. V shed 3 bases and J shed 4 bases, with 9 bases lying between them. There are 13 residues in the CDR3. The CDR3 DNA is TGTGCCAGCAGCTTCGGGTTTGCAGAGACCCAGTACTTC. Protein sequence: CASSFGFAETQYF.

The rearrangement links TRBV20-1 to TRBJ2-3, with 9 positions matching TRBD2. The V and J ends lost 0 bases and 5 bases, in that order; junction bases with no gene match: 9. The germline V gene encodes CDR1 DFQATT and CDR2 SNEGSKA (reference sequence). CDR3 length: 16 amino acids. Here the CDR3 DNA reads TGCAGTGCTAGAGATTCGCCGGGACTAGCAGTAGATACGCAGTATTTT. This translates into CSARDSPGLAVDTQYF.

The chain couples TRBV6-2 or TRBV6-3 to TRBJ2-3, with D tentatively TRBD2 (7 bases). V lost 0 bases and J 1 base, leaving 17 bases between the germline ends. Germline CDR1 reads MNHEY; CDR2 reads SVGEGT. The CDR3 contains 18 residues. The CDR3 protein is CASSYSREGGAGTDTQYF. The CDR3 DNA reads TGTGCCAGCAGTTACTCGAGGGAAGGGGGGGCTGGCACAGATACGCAGTATTTT.

The chain joins TRBV18 to TRBJ2-6; the D gene is possibly TRBD1 (5 bases). Trimming stripped 2 bases from V and 4 bases from J, with 12 bases between. The germline V gene encodes CDR1 KGHSH and CDR2 LQKENI. The length of the CDR3 is 16 residues. The CDR3: CASSPSGPRGANVLTF. CDR3 in DNA: TGTGCCAGCTCACCATCAGGGCCGAGGGGGGCCAACGTCCTGACTTTC.

The chain employs TRBV5-1 and TRBJ2-5, with 8 bases aligning to TRBD1. The CDR3 has 14 amino acids. Germline-derived CDR1 and CDR2 are SGHRS and YFSETQ. Trimming at V came to 6 bases and at J to 5 bases, leaving 9 bases not matched to a gene. For the CDR3, the DNA is TGCGCCAGCATCCCGGACAGGGTAGGGGAGACCCAGTACTTC. Protein product: CASIPDRVGETQYF. The full variable domain, in which reference TRBV5-1 and TRBJ2-5 provide the parts outside the CDR3, is KAGVTQTPRYLIKTRGQQVTLSCSPISGHRSVSWYQQTPGQGLQFLFEYFSETQRNKGNFPGRFSGRQFSNSRSEMNVSTLELGDSALYLCASIPDRVGETQYFGPGTRLLVL.

In this sample, this clonotype turned up a few times. The gene calls are TRBV24-1 and TRBJ2-3; the D gene could be TRBD1 or TRBD2 (5 bases each). CDR1 is KGHDR and CDR2 is SFDVKD in the germline V gene. This CDR3 region has 14 residues. V was pared by 5 bases and J by 1 base, with 9 bases between. This CDR3 is CATSVRGRTDTQYF. CDR3 in DNA: TGTGCCACCAGTGTACGGGGACGCACAGATACGCAGTATTTT.

In this sample, this clonotype turned up once. This chain uses TRBV24-1 with TRBJ2-2; D may be TRBD1 or TRBD2 (5 bases each). The V gene's germline CDR1 is KGHDR and CDR2 SFDVKD. V lost 7 bases, J lost 5 bases, and 19 bases lay in between. The CDR3 extends over 16 amino acids. The CDR3 DNA is TGTGCCACCAGCCTCAGTTCGGGGACGGGGACCGGGGAGCTGTTTTTT. Amino acids: CATSLSSGTGTGELFF.

This clonotype was counted only a few times. The chain recombines TRBV10-1 with TRBJ2-5, with 8 bases lining up with TRBD1. CDR1 and CDR2 from the germline V gene are WNHNN and SYGVQD (reference sequence). There are 16 residues in the CDR3. J gave up 1 base and V 0 bases, and 4 bases lay outside the gene matches. In DNA form, the CDR3 reads TGCGCCAGCAGTGAGTCCAGGACAGGGCTCCAAGAGACCCAGTACTTC. This translates into CASSESRTGLQETQYF.

Comments on this clonotype: Germline and junction disagree at one end, which may indicate a read error. The chain employs TRBV28 and TRBJ2-7; no reliable D call. Germline V gives CDR1 MDHEN, CDR2 SYDVKM. CDR3 length equals 13 residues. The CDR3 DNA follows: TGTGCCAGCAGTCCCCCTATTTCCTACGAGCACTACTTC. Translation: CASSPPISYEHYF.

Only a few counts were recorded for this clonotype. The genes are TRBV5-5 and TRBJ2-7; weak D call: TRBD2 (6 bases). The V and J ends lost 4 bases and 1 base respectively, with 15 bases between them. The CDR3 spans 15 residues. CDR1 is SGHKS, CDR2 YYEKEE, per germline (reference sequence). This CDR3 is CASSQDGRLSYEQYF. In DNA form, the CDR3 reads TGTGCCAGCAGCCAGGACGGGAGACTTTCCTACGAGCAGTACTTC. Full variable domain (remainder filled in from reference TRBV5-5 and TRBJ2-7): DAGVTQSPTHLIKTRGQQVTLRCSPISGHKSVSWYQQVLGQGPQFIFQYYEKEERGRGNFPDRFSARQFPNYSSELNVNALLLGDSALYLCASSQDGRLSYEQYFGPGTRLTVT.

This clonotype has more than one count but fewer than ten. V and J are TRBV9 and TRBJ1-6, with 7 bases aligning to TRBD1. This CDR3 spans 14 amino acids. The germline V gene encodes CDR1 SGDLS and CDR2 YYNGEE. The ends lost 6 bases at V and 6 bases at J; junction bases unmatched: 6. In nucleotides, the CDR3 is TGTGCCAGCAACCCTAGGGACAGTAATTCACCCCTCCACTTT. Translation gives CASNPRDSNSPLHF.

The J gene is TRBJ2-3, the V gene TRBV6-1; tentative D call: TRBD2 (5 bases). Germline values: CDR1 MNHNS, CDR2 SASEGT. This CDR3 has 17 residues. V lost 6 bases and J lost 0, with 19 bases in between. The CDR3 coding sequence is TGTGCCAGCAGAATCAAATACCAGTCGGGGAGCACAGATACGCAGTATTTT. It specifies CASRIKYQSGSTDTQYF.

The rearrangement joins TRBV7-2 to TRBJ1-6; 7 bases map to TRBD1. Germline CDR1 and CDR2: SGHTA and FQGNSA. The CDR3 sequence is 16 residues long. V was pared by 2 bases and J by 2 bases, with 3 bases of the junction left unmatched. The CDR3 nucleotides read TGTGCCAGCAGCTTACGGGACAGACCCTATAATTCACCCCTCCACTTT. It encodes CASSLRDRPYNSPLHF.

This clonotype was seen repeatedly, ten times or more. This sequence joins TRBV12-3 or TRBV12-4 and TRBJ1-5; D unclear. Between the trimmed V and J ends, which lost 2 bases and 9 bases, there was a span of 11 bases. The CDR3 has 13 residues. The CDR3 sequence: CASSLNIRGPQHF. DNA for the CDR3: TGTGCCAGCAGTTTAAACATCCGCGGGCCCCAGCATTTT.

This rearrangement joins TRBV7-9 to TRBJ1-3; possibly TRBD1 for D (5 bases). The germline gives CDR1 SEHNR, CDR2 FQNEAQ (reference sequence). The germline V and J ends were trimmed by 5 bases and 4 bases, with 15 bases remaining between them. This CDR3 contains 15 residues. In DNA, the CDR3 is TGTGCCAGCAGCCCAGGGTCCTACGCGGGAAACACCATATATTTT. This translates into CASSPGSYAGNTIYF.

V is TRBV12-5 and J is TRBJ2-7; 8 bases fit TRBD2. The V gene's germline CDR1 is LGHNT and CDR2 FRNRAP. V dropped 11 bases and J dropped 6; count of bases not matched to a gene: 18. This CDR3 is 15 amino acids long. The CDR3 sequence is CAEDTKRECLAEQYF. The DNA of the CDR3 is TGTGCTGAGGATACCAAGCGGGAGTGCCTCGCCGAGCAGTACTTC.

This clonotype was detected only a few times. The V and J genes are TRBV29-1 and TRBJ2-7; D assignment may be TRBD1 or TRBD2 (5 bases each). CDR1 SQVTM and CDR2 ANQGSEA come from the germline V gene. This CDR3 comprises 12 residues. V was trimmed by 4 bases and J by 6 bases, leaving 13 bases between them. The CDR3 reads CSVVGTFFEQYF. DNA for the CDR3: TGCAGCGTTGTGGGGACCTTCTTCGAGCAGTACTTC.

The CDR3, as DNA: TGTGCCAGCAGAAGGACAGGGGTCCGCAATCAGCCCCAGCATTTT. It translates to CASRRTGVRNQPQHF. The rearrangement uses TRBV28 and TRBJ1-5, with TRBD1 identical over 9 bases. The V segment lost 6 bases and the J segment 2 bases; nucleotides outside the gene matches: 5. From germline, CDR1 is MDHEN and CDR2 SYDVKM. This CDR3 has 15 amino acids.

The chain is built from TRBV24-1 and TRBJ2-5; D is perhaps TRBD2 (5 bases). The germline V gene encodes CDR1 KGHDR and CDR2 SFDVKD. The CDR3 extends over 14 amino acids. V was cut by 4 bases and J by 5 bases, with 13 bases left in between. The CDR3 loop reads CATSDSNGLETQYF. In DNA form, the CDR3 reads TGTGCCACCAGTGACTCCAACGGACTTGAGACCCAGTACTTC.

V usage is TRBV27 and J usage is TRBJ1-6; possibly TRBD1 for D (5 bases). CDR3 length equals 14 residues. Germline V gene sequence: CDR1 MNHEY, CDR2 SMNVEV (reference sequence). V lost 6 bases to trimming and J lost 7 bases, with 13 bases between them. The CDR3 reads CASRIGPGNSPLHF. For the CDR3, the DNA is TGTGCCAGCAGAATCGGGCCAGGGAATTCACCCCTCCACTTT.

This clonotype was seen a few times. The V and J genes are TRBV5-5 and TRBJ2-2; TRBD1 agrees at 9 bases. In germline, CDR1 is SGHKS, CDR2 YYEKEE (reference sequence). The CDR3 loop spans 14 amino acids. V shed 4 bases and J 7 bases; nucleotides not matched to a gene: 5. The DNA of the CDR3 is TGTGCCAGCAGCCTACAGGGGGCTAGCGGGGAGCTGTTTTTT. Protein: CASSLQGASGELFF. Variable domain in full (rest from reference TRBV5-5 and TRBJ2-2): DAGVTQSPTHLIKTRGQQVTLRCSPISGHKSVSWYQQVLGQGPQFIFQYYEKEERGRGNFPDRFSARQFPNYSSELNVNALLLGDSALYLCASSLQGASGELFFGEGSRLTVL.

This CDR3 reads CASSQPGGLKQYF. The CDR3 nucleotides read TGTGCCAGCAGCCAGCCGGGAGGCCTCAAGCAGTACTTC. This chain connects TRBV14 to TRBJ2-7; 7 nucleotides line up with TRBD2. This CDR3 is built from 13 residues. V trimming: 3 bases; J trimming: 8 bases; junction bases outside the gene matches: 7. Germline loops: CDR1 SGHDN, CDR2 FVKESK. Based on the CDR3 plus reference TRBV14 and TRBJ2-7, the full variable domain is EAGVTQFPSHSVIEKGQTVTLRCDPISGHDNLYWYRRVMGKEIKFLLHFVKESKQDESGMPNNRFLAERTGGTYSTLKVQPAELEDSGVYFCASSQPGGLKQYFGPGTRLTVT.

This clonotype has more than one count but fewer than ten. This sequence joins TRBV4-3 and TRBJ2-1; weak D call: TRBD2 (6 bases). Germline lookup yields CDR1 LGHNA and CDR2 YSLEER. This CDR3 has 15 residues. Trimming removed 0 bases at V and 1 base at J, with 7 bases between. The CDR3 loop is CASSQDLASYNEQFF. The CDR3 DNA reads as TGCGCCAGCAGCCAAGATCTAGCGTCCTACAATGAGCAGTTCTTC.

This chain connects TRBV6-5 to TRBJ2-3; D perhaps matches TRBD2 (5 bases). V shed 0 bases and J shed 5 bases, with 12 bases lying between them. The CDR3 spans 15 residues. CDR1 MNHEY and CDR2 SVGAGI come from the germline V gene. The CDR3 here is CASSYSTARGDTQYF. The CDR3 nucleotides read TGTGCCAGCAGTTACTCGACCGCCCGGGGAGATACGCAGTATTTT.